A selection of T cell receptor beta chains follows, all from one sample in a study of T cells in tuberculosis. TCRdb's copy holds only in-frame clones and misses some; the assay was immunoSEQ multiplex PCR. The data show 25,000 to 35,000 clones, 86% seen once. The input for sequencing was PBMCs, taken at tuberculosis diagnosis. The receptors derive from an adult with tuberculosis. The CDR3 runs from the conserved cysteine through the conserved F or W. The D gene is left open where the match is weak. Only some rows state a clone size, as once, few, many or a class for expanded clones.

d_gene	abundance	j_gene	v_gene	CDR3nt	CDR3aa
-	few	TRBJ2-5	TRBV4-1	TGCGCCAGCAGCCTGAGGACTCCGGAGACCCAGTACTTC	CASSLRTPETQYF
TRBD2	-	TRBJ2-1	TRBV28	TGTGCCAGCAGTCCCCGTGGTAGCGGGGACCTTTACAATGAGCAGTTCTTC	CASSPRGSGDLYNEQFF
-	-	TRBJ2-7	TRBV15	TGTGCCACCAGCAGGTCTCCGACAGGAGCCGACCCACCCTACGAGCAGTACTTC	CATSRSPTGADPPYEQYF
-	-	TRBJ2-3	TRBV19	TGTGCCAGTAGTAGGCCGGGTACGAGCCCAGATACGCAGTATTTT	CASSRPGTSPDTQYF
-	-	TRBJ2-2	TRBV9	TGTGCCAGCAGCCCCCCAGCGGGTAACACCGGGGAGCTGTTTTTT	CASSPPAGNTGELFF
TRBD1	-	TRBJ2-3	TRBV18	TGTGCCAGCTCACCACGGCAGGGGGCGGTTGATACGCAGTATTTT	CASSPRQGAVDTQYF
-	-	TRBJ2-3	TRBV20-1	TGCAGTGCTGGGATCCAGGGAACGCAGTATTTT	CSAGIQGTQYF
-	-	TRBJ1-4	TRBV28	TGTGCCAGCAGTTTCAGGTTAACTAATGAAAAACTGTTTTTT	CASSFRLTNEKLFF
-	-	TRBJ1-6	TRBV19	TGTGCCAGTAGTATATGGGGGCGAAGTAATTCACCCCTCCACTTT	CASSIWGRSNSPLHF
-	-	TRBJ1-2	TRBV29-1	TGCAGCGTTGACTGGAGGGTGGTTTCTAACTATGGCTACACCTTC	CSVDWRVVSNYGYTF
TRBD1	-	TRBJ2-7	TRBV27	TGTGCCAGCAGTTCCGTAGGACAGGGTTCCTACGAGCAGTACTTC	CASSSVGQGSYEQYF
TRBD2	few	TRBJ2-3	TRBV25-1	TGTGCCAGCAGTAGATATAGCGGGGCGACCACAGATACGCAGTATTTT	CASSRYSGATTDTQYF
TRBD2	-	TRBJ2-7	TRBV6-5	TGTGCCAGCAGACGGACTAGCGGGAATAACTACGAGCAGTACTTC	CASRRTSGNNYEQYF
-	-	TRBJ1-1	TRBV7-9	TGTGCCAGCAGCTCCCACGGGGGGGGCAGGGGTACTGAAGCTTTCTTT	CASSSHGGGRGTEAFF
TRBD2	-	TRBJ2-7	TRBV19	TGTGCCAGTAGCCGACTAGCGGGAGGTGGTGAGCAGTACTTC	CASSRLAGGGEQYF
TRBD1	-	TRBJ2-2	TRBV5-6	TGTGCCAGCACCTTGGGACAGGGGGCGACCGGGGAGCTGTTTTTT	CASTLGQGATGELFF
-	once	TRBJ1-1	TRBV10-2	TGCGCCAGCGGCGGGTCCACTGAAGCTTTCTTT	CASGGSTEAFF
TRBD2	-	TRBJ2-3	TRBV9	TGTGCCAGCAGCGTAGAGGTAGCGGGTGCAGATACGCAGTATTTT	CASSVEVAGADTQYF
TRBD1	-	TRBJ1-2	TRBV5-4	TGTGCCAGCAGCTTGGGTCAGGGGGATAGGGTTACGGATGGCTACACCTTC	CASSLGQGDRVTDGYTF
TRBD1	-	TRBJ1-3	TRBV29-1	TGCAGCGCCTCGACCGGGACAGGATCTGGAAACACCATATATTTT	CSASTGTGSGNTIYF
-	-	TRBJ2-1	TRBV7-8	TGTGCCAGCAGCTTAGAACGTCTAGCCTCCAATGAGCAGTTCTTC	CASSLERLASNEQFF
TRBD2	-	TRBJ2-1	TRBV9	TGTGCCAGCAGCTCCCAGGCTAGCGGGATCTTCAATGAGCAGTTCTTC	CASSSQASGIFNEQFF
TRBD1	-	TRBJ1-2	TRBV18	TGTGCCAGCTCACCAGAGGGACAGGGGGCCGGCTACACCTTC	CASSPEGQGAGYTF
TRBD1	-	TRBJ2-5	TRBV6-6	TGTGCCAGCAGTAAACAGGGGGGACAAGAGACCCAGTACTTC	CASSKQGGQETQYF
TRBD1	-	TRBJ2-7	TRBV30	TGTGCCTGGAGGGTAGGACAGGCTTTCAACGAGCAGTACTTC	CAWRVGQAFNEQYF
-	-	TRBJ2-5	TRBV4-1	TGCGCCAGCAGCGGTCGACTGGAACAGTACTTC	CASSGRLEQYF
TRBD2	few	TRBJ2-1	TRBV19	TGTGCCAGTAGTCGGACTAGCGGAGACAATGAGCAGTTCTTC	CASSRTSGDNEQFF
-	-	TRBJ1-3	TRBV7-8	TGTGCCAGCAGCTCCCCTCGGGGGTCTGGAAACACCATATATTTT	CASSSPRGSGNTIYF
TRBD2	-	TRBJ2-3	TRBV7-6	TGTGCCAGCAGCTTATCCCTAGCGGGGGCCCAGGGGAAAGATACGCAGTATTTT	CASSLSLAGAQGKDTQYF
-	-	TRBJ1-5	TRBV5-6	TGTGCCAGCAGCTTGGGGTGGGAAAGGGGTCAGCCCCAGCATTTT	CASSLGWERGQPQHF
-	-	TRBJ1-1	TRBV9	TGTGCCAGCAGCGTAGGAGCAGGGGTGAACACTGAAGCTTTCTTT	CASSVGAGVNTEAFF
-	-	TRBJ2-7	TRBV11-2	TGTGCCAGCAGTTCTCAACAGGGTCGATACGAGCAGTACTTC	CASSSQQGRYEQYF
TRBD1	-	TRBJ1-1	TRBV2	TGTGCCAGACAAGACAGGGGGGACACTGAAGCTTTCTTT	CARQDRGDTEAFF
TRBD1	few	TRBJ1-2	TRBV5-1	TGCGCCAGCAGCTTGGTGGGACAGACCTATGGCTACACCTTC	CASSLVGQTYGYTF
TRBD2	once	TRBJ2-7	TRBV15	TGTGCCACCAGCAAAACGGGACTAGCGGTTGAGCAGTACTTC	CATSKTGLAVEQYF
-	-	TRBJ2-7	TRBV28	TGTGCCAGCAGTTTAAGCGGCCCCTACGAGCAGTACTTC	CASSLSGPYEQYF
TRBD1	-	TRBJ1-2	TRBV7-9	TGTGCCAGCAGCTTAGGACAGGGATTTTTTAACTATGGCTACACCTTC	CASSLGQGFFNYGYTF
TRBD1	-	TRBJ1-2	TRBV30	TGTGCCTGGGGCCGGGACAGGCCGCATGGCTACACCTTC	CAWGRDRPHGYTF
-	-	TRBJ2-7	TRBV5-1	TGCGCCAGCAGCTTGGGCGGCGGAGAGGGATACGAGCAGTACTTC	CASSLGGGEGYEQYF
TRBD2	-	TRBJ2-1	TRBV5-1	TGCGCCAGCAGCTTACCCTTAGCGGGGAGCTCCTACAATGAGCAGTTCTTC	CASSLPLAGSSYNEQFF
TRBD1	-	TRBJ1-3	TRBV7-7	TGTGCCAGCAGCCCAATGACAGGGGCTGGAAACACCATATATTTT	CASSPMTGAGNTIYF
-	-	TRBJ1-1	TRBV6-1	TGTGCCAGCAGTGAAGCTAGACAGATGAACACTGAAGCTTTCTTT	CASSEARQMNTEAFF
-	-	TRBJ2-7	TRBV21-1	TGTGCCAGCAGCAAAATTGGGTCTAGTCATGATAAAAGCTCCTACGAGCAGTACTTC	CASSKIGSSHDKSSYEQYF
-	-	TRBJ2-7	TRBV5-4	TGTGCCAGCAGCTCATTCCCCAGGGGAACCTACGAGCAGTACTTC	CASSSFPRGTYEQYF
-	-	TRBJ1-2	TRBV4-2	TGTGCCAGCAGCCAAGCTCAGGGGACCTCTAGGTATGGCTACACCTTC	CASSQAQGTSRYGYTF
-	-	TRBJ1-3	TRBV2	TGTGCCAGCAGTGAAGTGCTCGGCCGGGACACCATATATTTT	CASSEVLGRDTIYF
TRBD1	few	TRBJ1-2	TRBV2	TGTGCCAGCATCGATGACAGGGCTGGGGGTGGCTACACCTTC	CASIDDRAGGGYTF
TRBD2	-	TRBJ2-1	TRBV30	TGTGCCTGGATAGGGGGAAGCGGGAGGGCCCCGGGGTATGAGCAGTTCTTC	CAWIGGSGRAPGYEQFF
TRBD2	-	TRBJ2-3	TRBV10-1	TGCGCCAGCAGTGAGGAGACTAGCGGGGACGGAGGAACAGATACGCAGTATTTT	CASSEETSGDGGTDTQYF
TRBD1	-	TRBJ1-2	TRBV4-1	TGCGCCAGCAGCCAAGCCCGTGGACAGGACCCTGGCTACACCTTC	CASSQARGQDPGYTF
-	-	TRBJ2-4	TRBV27	TGTGCCAGCAGCCATTTCCCTAAGGGGGATAGGGACATTCAGTACTTC	CASSHFPKGDRDIQYF
-	-	TRBJ1-5	TRBV5-8	TGTGCCAGCAGCTTGGATCAGGGCCAGCCCCAGCATTTT	CASSLDQGQPQHF
-	-	TRBJ1-3	TRBV15	TGTGCCACCAGCAGTCCTCTGAGCTCTGGAAACACCATATATTTT	CATSSPLSSGNTIYF
TRBD1	-	TRBJ2-7	TRBV30	TGTGCCTGGAGTCTCCGGGACAGGGATCACGAGCAGTACTTC	CAWSLRDRDHEQYF